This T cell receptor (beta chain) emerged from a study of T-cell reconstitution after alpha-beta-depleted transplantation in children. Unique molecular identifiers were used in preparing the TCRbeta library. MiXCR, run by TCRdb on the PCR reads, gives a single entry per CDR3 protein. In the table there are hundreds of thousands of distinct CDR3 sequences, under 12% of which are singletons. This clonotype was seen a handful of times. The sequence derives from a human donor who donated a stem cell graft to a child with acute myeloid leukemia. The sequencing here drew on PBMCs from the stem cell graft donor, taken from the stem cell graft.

In DNA, the CDR3 is TGTGCCAGCAGCCGAGGTGGGGGAAAGAACACTGAAGCTTTCTTT. Residues: CASSRGGGKNTEAFF. The rearrangement links TRBV7-3 to TRBJ1-1; tentative D call: TRBD1 (5 bases). Per the germline V gene, CDR1 is SGHTA and CDR2 is FQGTGA. V lost 5 bases to trimming and J lost 1 base, with 14 bases between them. The CDR3 extends over 15 amino acids.